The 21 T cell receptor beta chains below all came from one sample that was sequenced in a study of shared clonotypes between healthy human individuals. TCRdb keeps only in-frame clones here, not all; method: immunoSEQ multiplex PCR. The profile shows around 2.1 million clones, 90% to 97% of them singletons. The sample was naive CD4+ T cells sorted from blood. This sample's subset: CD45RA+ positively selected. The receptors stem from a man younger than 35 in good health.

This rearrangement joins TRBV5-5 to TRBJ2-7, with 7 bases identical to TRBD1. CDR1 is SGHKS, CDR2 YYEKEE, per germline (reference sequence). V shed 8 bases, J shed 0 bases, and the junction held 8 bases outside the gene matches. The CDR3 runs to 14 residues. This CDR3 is CASQDRSSSYEQYF. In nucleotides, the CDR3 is TGTGCCAGTCAGGACAGGTCGAGCTCCTACGAGCAGTACTTC.

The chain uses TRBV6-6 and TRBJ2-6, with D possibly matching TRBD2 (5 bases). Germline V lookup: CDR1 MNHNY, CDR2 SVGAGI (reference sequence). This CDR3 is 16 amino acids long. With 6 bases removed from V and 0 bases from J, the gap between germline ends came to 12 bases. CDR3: CASRKRRSSGANVLTF. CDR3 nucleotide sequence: TGTGCCAGCAGGAAGAGGAGGAGCTCTGGGGCCAACGTCCTGACTTTC.

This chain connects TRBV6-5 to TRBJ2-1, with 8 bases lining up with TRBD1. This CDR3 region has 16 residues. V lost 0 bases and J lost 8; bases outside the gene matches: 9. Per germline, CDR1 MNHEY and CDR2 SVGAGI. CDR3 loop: CASSYSRTGWWDEQFF. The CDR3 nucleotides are TGTGCCAGCAGTTACTCGCGGACAGGGTGGTGGGATGAGCAGTTCTTC.

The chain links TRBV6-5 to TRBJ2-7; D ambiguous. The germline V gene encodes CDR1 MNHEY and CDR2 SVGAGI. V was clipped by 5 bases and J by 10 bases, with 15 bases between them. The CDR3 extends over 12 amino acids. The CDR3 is CASSTDGYQQYF. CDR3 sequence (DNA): TGTGCCAGCAGTACGGACGGATATCAACAGTACTTC.

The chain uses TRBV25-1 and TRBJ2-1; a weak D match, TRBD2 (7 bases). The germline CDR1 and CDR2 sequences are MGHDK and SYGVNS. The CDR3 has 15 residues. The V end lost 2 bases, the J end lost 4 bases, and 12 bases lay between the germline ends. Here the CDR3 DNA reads TGTGCCAGCAGTGAACGTAAGGGGGGGTACAATGAGCAGTTCTTC. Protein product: CASSERKGGYNEQFF.

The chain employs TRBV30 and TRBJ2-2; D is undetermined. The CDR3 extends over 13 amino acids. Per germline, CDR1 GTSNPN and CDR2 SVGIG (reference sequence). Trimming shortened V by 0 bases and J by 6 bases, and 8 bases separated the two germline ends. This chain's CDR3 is CAWSVPGAGELFF. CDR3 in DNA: TGTGCCTGGAGTGTACCTGGGGCCGGGGAGCTGTTTTTT.

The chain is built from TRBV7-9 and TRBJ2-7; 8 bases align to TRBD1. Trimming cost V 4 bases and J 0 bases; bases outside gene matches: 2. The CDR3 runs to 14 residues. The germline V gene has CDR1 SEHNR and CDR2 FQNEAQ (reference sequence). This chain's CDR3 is CASSWTGSSYEQYF. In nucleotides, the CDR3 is TGTGCCAGCAGCTGGACAGGGAGCTCCTACGAGCAGTACTTC.

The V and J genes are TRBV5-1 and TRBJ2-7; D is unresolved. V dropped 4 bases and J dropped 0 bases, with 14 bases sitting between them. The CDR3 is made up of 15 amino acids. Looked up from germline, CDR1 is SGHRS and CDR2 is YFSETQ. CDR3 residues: CASSPGRVGSYEQYF. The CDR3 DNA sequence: TGCGCCAGCAGCCCCGGGCGAGTGGGCTCCTACGAGCAGTACTTC.

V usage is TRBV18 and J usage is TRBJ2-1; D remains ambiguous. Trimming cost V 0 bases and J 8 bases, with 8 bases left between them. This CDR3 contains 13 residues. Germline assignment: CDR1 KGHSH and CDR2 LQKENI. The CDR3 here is CASSPPASYEQFF. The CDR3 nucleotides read TGTGCCAGCTCACCACCTGCTAGTTATGAGCAGTTCTTC.

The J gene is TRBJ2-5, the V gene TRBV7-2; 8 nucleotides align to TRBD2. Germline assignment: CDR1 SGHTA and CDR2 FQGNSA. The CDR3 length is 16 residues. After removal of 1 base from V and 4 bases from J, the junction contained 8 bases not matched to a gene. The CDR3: CASSLVPGGTRETQYF. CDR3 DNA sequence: TGTGCCAGCAGCTTAGTCCCGGGGGGGACAAGAGAGACCCAGTACTTC.

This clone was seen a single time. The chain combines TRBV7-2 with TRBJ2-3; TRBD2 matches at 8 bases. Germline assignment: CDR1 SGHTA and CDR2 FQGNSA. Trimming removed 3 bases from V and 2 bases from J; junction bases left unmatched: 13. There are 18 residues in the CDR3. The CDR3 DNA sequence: TGTGCCAGCAGCTTTCCCAGGGAGGGCGGGGGGAACACAGATACGCAGTATTTT. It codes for CASSFPREGGGNTDTQYF.

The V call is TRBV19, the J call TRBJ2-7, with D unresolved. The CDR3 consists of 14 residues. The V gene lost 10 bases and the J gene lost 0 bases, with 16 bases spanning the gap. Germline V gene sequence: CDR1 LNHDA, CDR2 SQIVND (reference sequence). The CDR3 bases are TGTGCCACCGCCTCCCGTCTCGACTCCTACGAGCAGTACTTC. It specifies CATASRLDSYEQYF.

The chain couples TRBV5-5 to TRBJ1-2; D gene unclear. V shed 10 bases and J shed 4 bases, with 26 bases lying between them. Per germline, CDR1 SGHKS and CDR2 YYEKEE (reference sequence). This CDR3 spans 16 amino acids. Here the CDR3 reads CAGSEGVDLYSYGYTF. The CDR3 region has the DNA TGTGCCGGTAGTGAGGGCGTAGACCTTTACTCCTATGGCTACACCTTC.

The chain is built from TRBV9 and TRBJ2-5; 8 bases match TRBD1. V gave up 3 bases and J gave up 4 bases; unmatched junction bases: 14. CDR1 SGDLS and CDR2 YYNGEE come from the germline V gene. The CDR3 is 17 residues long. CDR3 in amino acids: CASSALSRGREGETQYF. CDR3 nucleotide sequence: TGTGCCAGCAGCGCCTTAAGCAGGGGGCGAGAAGGAGAGACCCAGTACTTC.

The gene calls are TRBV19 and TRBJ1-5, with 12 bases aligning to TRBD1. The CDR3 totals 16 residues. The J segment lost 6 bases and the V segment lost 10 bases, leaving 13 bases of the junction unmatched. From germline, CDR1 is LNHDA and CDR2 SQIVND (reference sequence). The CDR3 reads CAIQTRKGQGAQPQHF. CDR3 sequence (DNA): TGTGCCATACAGACCCGGAAGGGACAGGGGGCTCAGCCCCAGCATTTT.

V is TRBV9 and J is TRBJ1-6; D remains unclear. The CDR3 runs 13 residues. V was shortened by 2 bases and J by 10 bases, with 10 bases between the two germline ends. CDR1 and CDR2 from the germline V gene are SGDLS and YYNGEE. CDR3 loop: CASSVGEGSPLHF. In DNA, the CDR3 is TGTGCCAGCAGCGTTGGGGAGGGATCACCCCTCCACTTT.

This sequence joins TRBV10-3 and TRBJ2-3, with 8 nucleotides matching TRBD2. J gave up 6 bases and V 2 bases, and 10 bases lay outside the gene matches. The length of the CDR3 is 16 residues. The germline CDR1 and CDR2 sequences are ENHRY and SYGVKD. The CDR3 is CAISERSAGAGDTQYF. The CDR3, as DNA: TGTGCCATCAGTGAGCGGTCAGCGGGGGCCGGGGATACGCAGTATTTT.

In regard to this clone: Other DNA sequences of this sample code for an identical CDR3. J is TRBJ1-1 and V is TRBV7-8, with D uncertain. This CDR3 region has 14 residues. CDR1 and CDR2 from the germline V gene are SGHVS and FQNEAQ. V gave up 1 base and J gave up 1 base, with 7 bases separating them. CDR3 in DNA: TGTGCCAGCAGCTTAGGGACCGGGAACACTGAAGCTTTCTTT. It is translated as CASSLGTGNTEAFF.

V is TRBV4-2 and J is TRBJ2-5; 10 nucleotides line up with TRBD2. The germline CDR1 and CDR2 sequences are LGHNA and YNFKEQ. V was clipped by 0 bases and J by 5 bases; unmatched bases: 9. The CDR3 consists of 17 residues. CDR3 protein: CASSQEVRLAGVETQYF. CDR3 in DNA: TGTGCCAGCAGCCAAGAGGTCCGGCTAGCGGGGGTTGAGACCCAGTACTTC.

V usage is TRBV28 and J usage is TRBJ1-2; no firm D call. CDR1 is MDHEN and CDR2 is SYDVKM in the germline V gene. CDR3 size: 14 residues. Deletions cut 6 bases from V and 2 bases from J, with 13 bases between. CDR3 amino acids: CASSPVQTNYGYTF. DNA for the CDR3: TGTGCCAGCAGCCCTGTGCAGACGAACTATGGCTACACCTTC.

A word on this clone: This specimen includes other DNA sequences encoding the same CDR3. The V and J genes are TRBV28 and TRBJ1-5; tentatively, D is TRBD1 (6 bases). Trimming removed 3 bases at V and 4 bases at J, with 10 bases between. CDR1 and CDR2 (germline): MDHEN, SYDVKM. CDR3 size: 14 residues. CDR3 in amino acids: CASSFQGPNQPQHF. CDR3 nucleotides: TGTGCCAGCAGTTTCCAGGGGCCTAATCAGCCCCAGCATTTT.